The source of this TCR beta chain is a study of CD8+CD57+ T cells in acquired aplastic anemia. Study context: Sequencing produced an average of about 11 million reads per healthy donor for CD4+ cells. Study conclusions and caveats: Comparison of patients with controls identified some 29 shared CD8+ CDR3 sequences. Significance was not reached for CD8+ Simpson's diversity between patients and controls.

The use of genomic DNA as template underpinned the TCR beta VDJ and CDR3 profiling. Each CDR3 protein gets one entry after TCRdb re-called the reads with MiXCR. The sample includes some 200,000 distinct CDR3 sequences, roughly 33% seen only once; the top ten take around 1.1%. At least ten counts were recorded for this clonotype. The antigen remains undetermined. The V segment lost 6 bases and the J segment 7 bases; nucleotides outside the gene matches: 7. This CDR3 is built from 13 residues. Germline CDR1 and CDR2: SEHNR and FQNEAQ (reference sequence). The chain is built from TRBV7-9 and TRBJ2-7, with 9 bases aligning to TRBD1. The clonotype comes from a human donor in good health, serving as a control. Sequencing input: sorted CD4+, CD8+, or CD8+CD57+ T cells (not recorded which) from PBMCs. This chain's CDR3 is CASRVTGGWEQYF. CDR3 DNA sequence: TGTGCCAGCAGGGTGACAGGGGGGTGGGAGCAGTACTTC.